This T cell receptor (beta chain) was profiled in a study of blood T cells in healthy people across ages. Then a second PCR, running roughly 6 to 12 cycles, was carried out with a sample-barcoded 5' primer and a J-beta primer mix. MiXCR, applied by TCRdb to the 5' RACE reads, yields one record per CDR3 protein. The sample consists of approximately 800,000 distinct CDR3 sequences, roughly 50% of them appearing once. This clonotype has just one count. Antigen: not known. Looked up from germline, CDR1 is DFQATT and CDR2 is SNEGSKA (reference sequence). This CDR3 has 17 amino acids. Study observations and caveats: Higher diversity and more naive CD4+ cells were features of long-lived donors, compared to aged donors.

The chain employs TRBV20-1 and TRBJ2-7; 7 nucleotides line up with TRBD2. The DNA matches TRBJ2-5 better at its end, which makes the J call doubtful. The TCR sequence derives from a middle-aged man in good health. Material for sequencing was blood. The CDR3, as DNA: TGCAGTGCTAGAGATCCTTGGGCGGGGGAGGGAGGAGAGACCCAGTACTTC. This gives the protein CSARDPWAGEGGETQYF.